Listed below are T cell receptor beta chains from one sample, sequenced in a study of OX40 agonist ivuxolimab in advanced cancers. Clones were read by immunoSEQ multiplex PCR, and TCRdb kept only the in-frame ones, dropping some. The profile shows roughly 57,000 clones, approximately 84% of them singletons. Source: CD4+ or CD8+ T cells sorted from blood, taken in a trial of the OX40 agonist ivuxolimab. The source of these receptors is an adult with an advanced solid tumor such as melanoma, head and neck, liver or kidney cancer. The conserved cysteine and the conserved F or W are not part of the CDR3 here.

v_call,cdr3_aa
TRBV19,ASRRSWTSGPYNEQF
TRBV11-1,ASSHWTGGANTEAF
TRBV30,AWSPQVQLLGKETQY
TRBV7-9,ASSLYNQPQH
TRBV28,ASTSLTGGYTEAF
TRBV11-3,ASSLTRKGEQY
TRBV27,ASSLRGSTDTQY
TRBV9,ASSVVMYTGELF
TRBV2,ASRAGTGGTDTQY
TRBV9,ASSVAPTSGSFYEQY
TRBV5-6,ASTIPRLAENNEQF
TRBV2,ASSDVAGTYEQY
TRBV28,ASRGTGTTEAF
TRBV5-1,ASSLDRGIMAF
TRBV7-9,ASSSSRQFNYGYT
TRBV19,ASNRGAANTGELF
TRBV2,ASSGVSPNQPQH
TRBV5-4,ASSLDGGLRGNGRAWLF
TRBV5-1,ASSSVLGSEGGELF
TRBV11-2,ASSPLMNTEAF
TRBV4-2,ASSQDPGREAGSPLH
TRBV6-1,ASRSPGANVLT
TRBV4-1,ASSQDRVIPGQNNQPQH
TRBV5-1,ASSLNWGHGEQY
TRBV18,ASSPFSGTASGNTIY
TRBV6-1,ASRWTASNQPQH
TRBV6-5,ASTPLSSGANVLT
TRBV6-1,ASSERATSYEQY
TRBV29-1,SVGQGGETQY
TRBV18,ASSAFSSGRANEQF
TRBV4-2,ASSQDGRLAKNIQY
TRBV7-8,ASSLARGRTEAF
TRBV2,ASSRRQKSYNEQF
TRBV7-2,ASSYGGQTNTEAF
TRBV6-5,ASSYRQGNQPQH
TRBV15,ATSRRSGRWDTEAF
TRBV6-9,ASSRDGNVGNEQF
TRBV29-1,SASGLGPPEQF
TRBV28,ASSSTGGREQPQH
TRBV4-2,ASSQGQGTAGTGELF
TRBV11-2,ASSQGRGLGYT
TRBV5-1,ASSPEGRYEQY
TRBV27,ASSLYAQGNSPLH
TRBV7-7,ASSLTQGAGEQY
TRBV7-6,ASSSRQGSDTQY
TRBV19,ASKPTGGRGYT
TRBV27,ASRGTSNGELF
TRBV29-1,SVGQTGINEQF
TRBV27,ASSTGPRTNEKLF
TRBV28,ASSSPRLAAHNEQF
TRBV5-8,ASSWNIAGGSWDEQF
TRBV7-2,ASSQGAQTYEQY
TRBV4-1,ASSQGISGSPSTDTQY
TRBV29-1,SAGTVTSSNAYNEQF
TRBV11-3,ASSLGLAGAHEQF
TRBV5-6,ASSLSLQETQY
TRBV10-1,ASSEGLGADTQY